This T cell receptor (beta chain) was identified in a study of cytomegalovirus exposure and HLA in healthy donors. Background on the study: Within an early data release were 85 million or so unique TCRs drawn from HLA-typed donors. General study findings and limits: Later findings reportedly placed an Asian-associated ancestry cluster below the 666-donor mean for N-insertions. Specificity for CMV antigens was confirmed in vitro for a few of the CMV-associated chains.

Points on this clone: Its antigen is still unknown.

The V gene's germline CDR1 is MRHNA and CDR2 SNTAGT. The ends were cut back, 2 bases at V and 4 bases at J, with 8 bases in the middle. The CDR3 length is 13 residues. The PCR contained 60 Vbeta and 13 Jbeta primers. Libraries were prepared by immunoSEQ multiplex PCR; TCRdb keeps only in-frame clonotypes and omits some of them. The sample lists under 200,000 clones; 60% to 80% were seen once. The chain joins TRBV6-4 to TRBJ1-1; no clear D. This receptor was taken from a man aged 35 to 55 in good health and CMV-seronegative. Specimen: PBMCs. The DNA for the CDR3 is TGTGCCAGCAGTGACAAGGGAGGCACTGAAGCTTTCTTT. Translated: CASSDKGGTEAFF.